Listed here are 14 T cell receptor beta chains from one sample, sequenced in a study of CD8+CD57+ T cells in acquired aplastic anemia. TCR beta VDJ combinations and CDR3 sequences were profiled from genomic DNA. TCRdb used MiXCR to reprocess the reads, holding one entry per CDR3 protein. This repertoire shows about 180,000 distinct CDR3 sequences, 40% to 55% found once; its top ten account for under 3.5%. Sequencing was done on a sample of sorted CD4+, CD8+, or CD8+CD57+ T cells (not recorded which) from PBMCs. These receptors all come from a human donor in good health.

This clonotype was recorded many times. The chain is built from TRBV5-1 and TRBJ2-1; TRBD2 matches 8 bases. The CDR3 is 16 amino acids. Looked up from germline, CDR1 is SGHRS and CDR2 is YFSETQ. V lost 4 bases and J lost 5; bases outside the gene matches: 11. The CDR3 sequence: CASSKTSGLTNNEQFF. The CDR3 DNA is TGCGCCAGCAGCAAAACTAGCGGCCTAACCAACAATGAGCAGTTCTTC. The full variable domain, completed using reference TRBV5-1 and TRBJ2-1, is KAGVTQTPRYLIKTRGQQVTLSCSPISGHRSVSWYQQTPGQGLQFLFEYFSETQRNKGNFPGRFSGRQFSNSRSEMNVSTLELGDSALYLCASSKTSGLTNNEQFFGPGTRLTVL.

The table lists this clonotype with many counts. The chain couples TRBV5-1 to TRBJ2-2; D is possibly TRBD2 (6 bases). Germline lookup yields CDR1 SGHRS and CDR2 YFSETQ. The CDR3 has 13 amino acids. Trimming removed 4 bases at V and 7 bases at J, with 11 bases between. CDR3 amino acids: CASSPGEVGELFF. The CDR3 region has the DNA TGCGCCAGCAGCCCCGGGGAGGTCGGGGAGCTGTTTTTT.

This clonotype was recorded at least ten times. The rearrangement joins TRBV24-1 to TRBJ2-1; TRBD2 is a possible D gene (5 bases). Germline V lookup: CDR1 KGHDR, CDR2 SFDVKD. The CDR3 has 15 residues. The V end lost 0 bases, the J end lost 8 bases, and 13 bases lay between the germline ends. The CDR3 region has the DNA TGTGCCACCAGTGATTTGAACAGCGGTAGGGATGAGCAGTTCTTC. This translates into CATSDLNSGRDEQFF.

There are many counts of this clonotype. The chain uses TRBV4-1 and TRBJ2-7, with 7 bases that match TRBD1. The CDR3 totals 12 residues. The V gene end was trimmed by 4 bases and the J gene end by 10 bases; junction bases not matched to a gene: 7. Germline assignment: CDR1 MGHRA and CDR2 YSYEKL. This CDR3 is CASSLLQGTQYF. DNA for the CDR3: TGCGCCAGCAGCCTATTACAGGGGACACAGTACTTC.

The rearrangement links TRBV2 to TRBJ1-3; 10 bases map to TRBD1. CDR1 is SNHLY, CDR2 FYNNEI, per germline. The length of the CDR3 is 16 residues. Trimming took 6 bases from V and 2 from J; bases not matched to a gene: 7. The CDR3 reads CASSVPGQGTGNTIYF. The CDR3 DNA is TGTGCCAGCAGCGTACCGGGACAGGGGACTGGAAACACCATATATTTT.

Many counts were recorded for this clonotype. The chain recombines TRBV5-5 with TRBJ1-2; D remains ambiguous. CDR1 and CDR2 from the germline V gene are SGHKS and YYEKEE (reference sequence). The CDR3 is 13 residues long. Trimming cost V 4 bases and J 3 bases, with 10 bases left between them. The CDR3 is CASSGTAYYGYTF. In nucleotides, the CDR3 is TGTGCCAGCAGCGGAACAGCGTACTATGGCTACACCTTC.

V gene TRBV4-3 combines with J gene TRBJ1-4; TRBD1 is a possible D gene (6 bases). Trimming shortened V by 4 bases and J by 8 bases, and 14 bases separated the two germline ends. The germline V gene has CDR1 LGHNA and CDR2 YSLEER. CDR3 length: 14 amino acids. This chain's CDR3 is CASSLQQGREKLFF. For the CDR3, the DNA is TGCGCCAGCAGCCTCCAGCAGGGGCGGGAAAAACTGTTTTTT.

This clonotype was counted ten times or more. J is TRBJ2-1 and V is TRBV19, with a tentative D call TRBD1 (6 bases). V was cut by 5 bases and J by 12 bases, with 20 bases left in between. The CDR3 length is 14 residues. From germline, CDR1 is LNHDA and CDR2 SQIVND (reference sequence). CDR3 nucleotide sequence: TGTGCCAGTAGTCAAAACTGGGGGCCTAGGGTGCAGTTCTTC. Translating it yields CASSQNWGPRVQFF.

Comments on this clonotype: One base away lies a much larger clone, so this may be a sequencing read error. The gene calls are TRBV7-9 and TRBJ2-7; TRBD2 is a possible D gene (7 bases). CDR1 and CDR2 (germline): SEHNR, FQNEAQ (reference sequence). This CDR3 has 14 amino acids. V lost 4 bases, J lost 7 bases, and 17 bases lay in between. This chain's CDR3 is CASSSWGGPGEQYF. The CDR3 coding sequence is TGTGCCAGCAGCTCTTGGGGGGGGCCAGGGGAGCAGTACTTC.

Worth noting for this clonotype: One end of the junction is discordant with germline, which a read error may explain. The chain carries TRBV6-1 and TRBJ1-4; 9 bases fit TRBD1. Germline V lookup: CDR1 MNHNS, CDR2 SASEGT. This CDR3 is built from 15 residues. CDR3 protein: CVSNEGGTGREKLFF. The CDR3 nucleotides are TGTGTCAGCAACGAGGGGGGGACAGGGCGGGAAAAACTGTTTTTT.

The chain has TRBV20-1 and TRBJ2-5; tentative D call: TRBD2 (7 bases). This CDR3 comprises 15 residues. Trimming removed 1 base at V and 3 bases at J, with 15 bases between. Germline lookup yields CDR1 DFQATT and CDR2 SNEGSKA (reference sequence). This CDR3 is CSARGSGAGEETQYF. CDR3 coding DNA: TGCAGTGCTAGAGGTTCGGGGGCGGGAGAAGAGACCCAGTACTTC.

This clonotype was recorded at least ten times. The J gene is TRBJ2-2, the V gene TRBV5-1, with TRBD2 matching 10 bases. With 7 bases clipped from V and 0 bases from J, the junction kept 3 bases outside the gene matches. The CDR3 is 15 amino acids. Germline V lookup: CDR1 SGHRS, CDR2 YFSETQ. This chain's CDR3 is CASGLAVTNTGELFF. DNA of the CDR3: TGCGCCAGCGGACTAGCGGTAACGAACACCGGGGAGCTGTTTTTT. Using reference TRBV5-1 and TRBJ2-2 for the parts outside the CDR3, the full variable domain is KAGVTQTPRYLIKTRGQQVTLSCSPISGHRSVSWYQQTPGQGLQFLFEYFSETQRNKGNFPGRFSGRQFSNSRSEMNVSTLELGDSALYLCASGLAVTNTGELFFGEGSRLTVL.

This clonotype has a handful of counts. The V call is TRBV4-1, the J call TRBJ2-1, with TRBD2 matching over 9 bases. The CDR3 contains 16 residues. The germline V gene encodes CDR1 MGHRA and CDR2 YSYEKL. After removal of 4 bases from V and 5 bases from J, the junction contained 9 bases not matched to a gene. DNA for the CDR3: TGCGCCAGCAGCCGCCTCCTAGCGGGAAGAAACAATGAGCAGTTCTTC. It encodes CASSRLLAGRNNEQFF.

This clonotype appeared many times. The chain recombines TRBV5-1 with TRBJ1-2; D possibly corresponds to TRBD1 (6 bases). Trimming shortened V by 4 bases and J by 6 bases, and 16 bases separated the two germline ends. CDR1 and CDR2 from the germline V gene are SGHRS and YFSETQ. The CDR3 is made up of 14 amino acids. CDR3 coding DNA: TGCGCCAGCAGCGCACAGGGATTCGGGAATGGCTACACCTTC. Translated, it gives CASSAQGFGNGYTF.